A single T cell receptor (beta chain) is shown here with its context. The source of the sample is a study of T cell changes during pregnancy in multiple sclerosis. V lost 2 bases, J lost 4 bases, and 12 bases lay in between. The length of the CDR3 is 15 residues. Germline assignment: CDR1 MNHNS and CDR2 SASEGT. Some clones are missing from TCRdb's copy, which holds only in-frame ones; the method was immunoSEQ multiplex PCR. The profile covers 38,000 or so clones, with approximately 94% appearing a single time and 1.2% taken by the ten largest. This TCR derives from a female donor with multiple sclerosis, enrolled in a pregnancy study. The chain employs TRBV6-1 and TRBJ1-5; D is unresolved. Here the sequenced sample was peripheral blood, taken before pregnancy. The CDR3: CASSEFETTNQPQHF. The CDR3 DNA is TGTGCCAGCAGTGAATTTGAAACTACTAATCAGCCCCAGCATTTT.